Here is one T cell receptor (beta chain) with its context. Antigen unknown. These data belong to a study of blood T cells in healthy people across ages. The overall study: With template switching, about one barcoded beta molecule was captured per two T cells.

This CDR3 has 16 residues. J lost 7 bases, V lost 4 bases, and 14 bases had no gene match. CDR1 is SGHRS and CDR2 is YFSETQ in the germline V gene. A J-beta primer mix and a sample-barcoded 5' primer were used in a second PCR of about 6 to 12 cycles. The study obtained at least 2.5 million CDR3-containing paired-end reads from every sample. TCRdb recomputed calls from the 5' RACE reads with MiXCR, one row per CDR3 protein. The sample holds about 1,000,000 distinct CDR3 sequences, over 35% seen once. The study's findings and limits: Older age coincided with a roughly linear decline in TCR beta diversity per million T cells. Long-lived donors had more naive CD4+ cells and higher diversity than aged donors.

V usage is TRBV5-1 and J usage is TRBJ1-2, with TRBD1 matching over 9 bases. The clonotype comes from an older woman in good health. Material for sequencing was blood. CDR3 protein: CASSQIWGQGAGGYTF. The CDR3 region has the DNA TGCGCCAGCAGCCAAATTTGGGGACAGGGAGCTGGTGGCTACACCTTC.